This T cell receptor beta chain originates from a study of vaccination and CD4 T cells after COVID-19. Across the study: Once diagnosed, patients had post-COVID samples drawn a median about 100 days later (range 35 to 161). The authors exposed cells to overlapping spike peptides derived from SARS-CoV-2, HCoV-NL63, HCoV-OC43 and HCoV-229E.

Sample treatment: approximately 9-day PBMC culture with coronavirus spike peptide pools or control peptides (ViraFEST assay). Peptide pools at approximately 9.4 ug/ml, together with around 10 IU/ml IL-2, were added to cultures of approximately 2 million PBMCs per well. At the Johns Hopkins FTIC core, DNA taken from cultured CD4+ T cells was sequenced by way of the Oncomine TCR Beta short-read assay. TCRdb ran MiXCR on the PCR reads and lists one entry per CDR3 protein. The data hold over 10,000 distinct CDR3 sequences, with 40% to 65% observed a single time. As for this clonotype: Its antigen is not identified.

CDR1 and CDR2 (germline): MRHNA, SNTAGT. V lost 0 bases, J lost 6 bases, and 9 bases lay in between. The CDR3 consists of 13 residues. Overall study results and limits: Going from roughly 21 to 40, median SARS-CoV-2-reactive clonotypes did not rise significantly.

The chain has TRBV6-4 and TRBJ2-7; D unclear. The sequence was obtained from a human donor who had recovered from COVID-19. Sequencing was carried out using CD4+ T cells from blood, cultured in vitro. CDR3 loop: CASSDSALGEQYF. The CDR3, as DNA: TGTGCCAGCAGTGACTCTGCTCTTGGCGAGCAGTACTTC.